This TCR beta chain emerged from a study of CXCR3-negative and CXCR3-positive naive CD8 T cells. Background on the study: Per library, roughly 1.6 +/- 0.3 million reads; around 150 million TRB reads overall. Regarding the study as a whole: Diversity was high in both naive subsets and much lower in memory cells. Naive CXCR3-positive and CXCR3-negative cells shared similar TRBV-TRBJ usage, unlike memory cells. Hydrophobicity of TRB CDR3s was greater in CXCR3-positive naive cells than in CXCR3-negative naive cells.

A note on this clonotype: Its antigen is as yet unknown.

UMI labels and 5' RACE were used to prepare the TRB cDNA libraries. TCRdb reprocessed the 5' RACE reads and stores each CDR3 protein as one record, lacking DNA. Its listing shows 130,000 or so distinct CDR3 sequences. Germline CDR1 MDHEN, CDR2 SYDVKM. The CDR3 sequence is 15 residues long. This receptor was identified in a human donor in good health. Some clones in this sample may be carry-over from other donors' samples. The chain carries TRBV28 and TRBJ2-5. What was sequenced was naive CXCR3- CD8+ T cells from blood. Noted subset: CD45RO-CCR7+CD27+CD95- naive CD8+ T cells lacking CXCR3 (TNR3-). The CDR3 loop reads CASSSSNTIQETQYF. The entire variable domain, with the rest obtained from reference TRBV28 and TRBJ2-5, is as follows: DVKVTQSSRYLVKRTGEKVFLECVQDMDHENMFWYRQDPGLGLRLIYFSYDVKMKEKGDIPEGYSVSREKKERFSLILESASTNQTSMYLCASSSSNTIQETQYFGPGTRLLVL.